What follows describes a single TCR beta chain. When the RNA was reverse transcribed, random hexamers were used with an input of roughly 0.45 to 1 ug. TCR beta CDR3 was amplified by immunoSEQ multiplex PCR. This amplification extended across 54 Vbeta and 13 Jbeta segments. In TCRdb, the immunoSEQ multiplex PCR reads were re-called with MiXCR into one record per CDR3 protein. Of 150,000 or so distinct CDR3 sequences in the sample, 92% are singletons; the top ten hold more than 0.07%. This specimen belongs to a study of CD8 T cells in Susac syndrome. CD8+ and CD4+ T cells taken from blood had their TCR beta sequenced. In contrast to the negatively isolated CD8+ and CD4+ T cells, TEMRA cells were FACS-enriched. The sample consisted of CD4+ T cells from PBMCs. The receptor was isolated from a human donor in good health.

The CDR3 loop is CASSPGTGLYNEQFF. The DNA for the CDR3 is TGTGCCAGCTCACCGGGGACAGGACTTTACAATGAGCAGTTCTTC. The chain has TRBV18 and TRBJ2-1, with 8 positions matching TRBD1. The germline gives CDR1 KGHSH, CDR2 LQKENI. CDR3 length: 15 amino acids. V lost 3 bases, J lost 4 bases, and 5 bases stayed unmatched.